Presented here are 21 T cell receptor beta chains from one specimen sequenced in a study of regulatory T cells in long-lasting Graves disease (dated by TCRdb to the early 2020s). What this sample's time point label stands for: persistent/refractory GD, antithyroid drugs over 5 years with positive TRAb. For both TCR sequencing and RNA sequencing, RNA was extracted from PBMCs using TRIzol. Libraries were built with multiplex PCR. This sample was sequenced with an Illumina HiSeq 4000. CDR3 regions were amplified by Arm-PCR with iRepertoire HTBI primers to construct TCR beta libraries. TCRdb trimmed the raw reads at Q25, called clones with MiXCR and kept productive beta chains. Every CDR3 protein is listed once, alongside the most common genes and DNA of its rows. For this sample the table gives 600,000 to 800,000 distinct CDR3 sequences, of which 25% to 35% were detected only once. The ten largest clones add up to about two fifths of the sample.

The sequencing here drew on peripheral blood mononuclear cells (PBMCs), taken when the disease was refractory, from a patient treated with antithyroid drugs. The receptor source for this set is a female donor with Graves disease.

CDR3: CASSYSTPGDTQYF. The CDR3 DNA sequence: TGTGCCAGCAGTTACTCGACCCCAGGGGATACGCAGTATTTT. The chain has TRBV6-2 or TRBV6-3 and TRBJ2-3, with D possibly being TRBD1 (5 bases). The CDR3 runs 14 residues. CDR1 and CDR2 from the germline V gene are MNHEY and SVGEGT. V lost 0 bases to trimming and J lost 6 bases, with 10 bases between them.

This clonotype was detected only a few times. The chain recombines TRBV29-1 with TRBJ1-1, with 7 bases fitting TRBD1. The CDR3 loop spans 14 amino acids. The J segment lost 4 bases and the V segment lost 5 bases, leaving 10 bases of the junction unmatched. CDR1 SQVTM and CDR2 ANQGSEA come from the germline V gene. The CDR3 reads CSVFDRDVGTEAFF. CDR3 DNA sequence: TGCAGCGTTTTTGACAGGGACGTTGGCACTGAAGCTTTCTTT. Full variable domain (missing parts from reference TRBV29-1 and TRBJ1-1): SAVISQKPSRDICQRGTSLTIQCQVDSQVTMMFWYRQQPGQSLTLIATANQGSEATYESGFVIDKFPISRPNLTFSTLTVSNMSPEDSSIYLCSVFDRDVGTEAFFGQGTRLTVV.

The table lists this clonotype with many counts. The chain links TRBV2 to TRBJ1-2; D is unresolved. This CDR3 spans 11 amino acids. The V and J ends lost 7 bases and 4 bases respectively, with 7 bases between them. CDR1 SNHLY and CDR2 FYNNEI come from the germline V gene. CDR3: CASKSAYGYTF. CDR3 in DNA: TGTGCCAGCAAGAGTGCCTATGGCTACACCTTC. The full variable domain, in which reference TRBV2 and TRBJ1-2 provide the parts outside the CDR3, is EPEVTQTPSHQVTQMGQEVILRCVPISNHLYFYWYRQILGQKVEFLVSFYNNEISEKSEIFDDQFSVERPDGSNFTLKIRSTKLEDSAMYFCASKSAYGYTFGSGTRLTVV.

At least ten counts were recorded for this clonotype. The chain links TRBV11-2 to TRBJ1-1; TRBD1 agrees at 7 bases. Trimming removed 1 base from V and 3 bases from J; junction bases left unmatched: 8. CDR1 is SGHAT, CDR2 FQNNGV, per germline. The CDR3 has 16 amino acids. CDR3 sequence: CASSLGQGPGHTEAFF. CDR3 coding DNA: TGTGCCAGCAGCTTAGGACAGGGCCCGGGACACACTGAAGCTTTCTTT. Full variable domain (missing parts from reference TRBV11-2 and TRBJ1-1): EAGVAQSPRYKIIEKRQSVAFWCNPISGHATLYWYQQILGQGPKLLIQFQNNGVVDDSQLPKDRFSAERLKGVDSTLKIQPAKLEDSAVYLCASSLGQGPGHTEAFFGQGTRLTVV.

This clonotype came up a few times. This chain connects TRBV6-6 to TRBJ1-5; D remains unclear. CDR3 length equals 15 residues. V lost 0 bases to trimming and J lost 3 bases, with 9 bases between them. In germline, CDR1 is MNHNY, CDR2 SVGAGI (reference sequence). The CDR3 reads CASSYSSSHNQPQHF. CDR3 in DNA: TGTGCCAGCAGTTACTCGAGCAGCCACAATCAGCCCCAGCATTTT.

The chain links TRBV9 to TRBJ1-3, with 8 bases that match TRBD1. The V gene's germline CDR1 is SGDLS and CDR2 YYNGEE. The length of the CDR3 is 16 residues. Trimming took 3 bases from V and 5 from J; bases not matched to a gene: 10. The CDR3 DNA is TGTGCCAGCAGCGGACATGGACAGGGAGACCGAAACACCATATATTTT. This gives the protein CASSGHGQGDRNTIYF.

The genes are TRBV19 and TRBJ2-7, with no clear D. Germline V CDR1 and CDR2: LNHDA, SQIVND (reference sequence). The CDR3 has 12 residues. Trimming cost V 4 bases and J 3 bases, with 7 bases left between them. CDR3 nucleotide sequence: TGTGCCAGTAGTAGTGAACGCTACGAGCAGTACTTC. Protein sequence: CASSSERYEQYF.

With respect to this clonotype: A junction boundary mismatches the germline segment, possibly from a read error. This chain connects TRBV5-1 to TRBJ1-4, with 7 bases matching TRBD1. This CDR3 is built from 16 residues. Looked up from germline, CDR1 is SGHRS and CDR2 is YFSETQ. DNA of the CDR3: TGTGCCAGCAGCCCTCGGGACAGTTTCGTTAATGAAAAACTGTTTTTT. As protein: CASSPRDSFVNEKLFF.

This clonotype has ten or more counts. The rearrangement links TRBV6-1 to TRBJ1-1; D not resolved. CDR1 and CDR2 (germline): MNHNS, SASEGT. Trimming pared 6 bases from V and 0 bases from J, leaving 8 bases between. The CDR3 is made up of 13 amino acids. The CDR3 sequence is CASSQVMNTEAFF. CDR3 nucleotides: TGTGCCAGCAGCCAAGTTATGAACACTGAAGCTTTCTTT.

V usage is TRBV27 and J usage is TRBJ2-7; 11 bases fit TRBD2. Germline loops: CDR1 MNHEY, CDR2 SMNVEV (reference sequence). This CDR3 has 17 residues. J gave up 3 bases and V 7 bases, and 14 bases lay outside the gene matches. The CDR3: CASTPDHRLAGIYEQYF. CDR3 coding DNA: TGTGCCAGCACCCCCGACCATCGACTAGCGGGAATCTACGAGCAGTACTTC.

The chain joins TRBV5-1 to TRBJ2-7, with TRBD1 matching 9 bases. This CDR3 has 15 amino acids. Unmatched junction bases numbered 7, after V lost 4 bases and J lost 2 bases. Germline assignment: CDR1 SGHRS and CDR2 YFSETQ. The CDR3 DNA sequence: TGCGCCAGCAGCGGGACCGGGACAGGGACCTACGAGCAGTACTTC. Its protein is CASSGTGTGTYEQYF.

The chain links TRBV7-9 to TRBJ1-4; no reliable D call. Per the germline V gene, CDR1 is SEHNR and CDR2 is FQNEAQ (reference sequence). Trimming cost V 5 bases and J 8 bases, with 15 bases left between them. The CDR3 length is 14 residues. The CDR3 reads CASSPEVAGEKLFF. The DNA for the CDR3 is TGTGCCAGCAGCCCAGAGGTTGCCGGAGAAAAACTGTTTTTT. Drawing the rest from reference TRBV7-9 and TRBJ1-4, the complete variable domain is DTGVSQNPRHKITKRGQNVTFRCDPISEHNRLYWYRQTLGQGPEFLTYFQNEAQLEKSRLLSDRFSAERPKGSFSTLEIQRTEQGDSAMYLCASSPEVAGEKLFFGSGTQLSVL.

This clonotype was recorded at least ten times. V gene TRBV6-1 combines with J gene TRBJ2-2, with 13 bases aligning to TRBD2. V shed 8 bases, J shed 5 bases, and the junction held 5 bases outside the gene matches. Germline V gene sequence: CDR1 MNHNS, CDR2 SASEGT. CDR3 length equals 15 residues. The DNA of the CDR3 is TGTGCCAGCGGAATACTAGCGGGAGGGACCGGGGAGCTGTTTTTT. Its protein is CASGILAGGTGELFF.

This clonotype was counted only a few times. This chain connects TRBV6-1 to TRBJ2-7, with 7 positions matching TRBD2. Germline CDR1 reads MNHNS; CDR2 reads SASEGT. This CDR3 has 11 residues. V lost 8 bases to trimming and J lost 4 bases; unmatched junction nucleotides: 2. The CDR3 region has the DNA TGTGCCAGCTGGGGGGGTTACGAGCAGTACTTC. Amino acid sequence: CASWGGYEQYF.

V and J are TRBV2 and TRBJ1-1, with 7 positions matching TRBD1. There are 13 residues in the CDR3. V lost 8 bases and J lost 4; bases outside the gene matches: 7. Per germline, CDR1 SNHLY and CDR2 FYNNEI. The chain's CDR3 is CASGWDSSTEAFF. In nucleotides, the CDR3 is TGTGCCAGCGGCTGGGACAGTTCCACTGAAGCTTTCTTT.

This clonotype occurred a few times. The chain uses TRBV24-1 and TRBJ2-3; no clear D gene. This CDR3 is 12 amino acids long. Trimming shortened V by 2 bases and J by 5 bases, and 4 bases separated the two germline ends. Germline CDR1 and CDR2: KGHDR and SFDVKD. This CDR3 reads CATSDYGDTQYF. The CDR3 bases are TGTGCCACCAGTGATTATGGAGATACGCAGTATTTT.

As regards this clonotype: A much larger clone lies one base from this, so it may be a read error. V usage is TRBV6-5 and J usage is TRBJ1-4, with unresolved D. The CDR3 consists of 16 residues. Germline V CDR1 and CDR2: MNHEY, SVGAGI. CDR3 residues: CASSYVGLTEGEKLLF. The CDR3 nucleotides are TGTGCCAGCAGTTACGTTGGGCTTACTGAAGGAGAAAAACTGCTTTTT.

This clonotype was counted only a few times. The gene calls are TRBV6-1 and TRBJ2-5, with 8 bases aligning to TRBD2. The CDR3 has 16 amino acids. Trimming at V came to 7 bases and at J to 1 base, leaving 11 bases not matched to a gene. Per germline, CDR1 MNHNS and CDR2 SASEGT. The CDR3 sequence: CASTPRAGGFQETQYF. CDR3 sequence (DNA): TGTGCCAGCACCCCGCGGGCGGGAGGCTTCCAAGAGACCCAGTACTTC.

The chain employs TRBV6-5 and TRBJ1-1, with a weak D call TRBD1 (6 bases). Germline CDR1 is MNHEY and CDR2 is SVGAGI. V was pared by 0 bases and J by 7 bases, with 12 bases between. There are 14 residues in the CDR3. The CDR3 DNA reads as TGTGCCAGCAGTTACTCGAGGGACACCAGTGAAGCTTTCTTT. Protein product: CASSYSRDTSEAFF.

This clonotype was found a few times. The chain carries TRBV29-1 and TRBJ1-1; D might be TRBD1 (6 bases). CDR1 and CDR2 from the germline V gene are SQVTM and ANQGSEA. The CDR3 is 16 residues long. V was shortened by 7 bases and J by 0 bases, with 21 bases between the two germline ends. The CDR3 DNA reads TGCAGCGGCCTCCCAGGGGCGCCCGTAGTGAACACTGAAGCTTTCTTT. This translates into CSGLPGAPVVNTEAFF.

The CDR3 DNA reads TGTGCCAGTAGTATATCAGGGTCGCATCAGCCCCAGCATTTT. Translated: CASSISGSHQPQHF. The chain has TRBV19 and TRBJ1-5, with a possible D match to TRBD1 (5 bases). CDR1 is LNHDA, CDR2 SQIVND, per germline (reference sequence). CDR3 size: 14 residues. The V and J ends lost 2 bases and 5 bases respectively, with 10 bases between them.